This passage covers 25 T cell receptor beta chains from one sample sequenced in a study of metastatic and nonmetastatic thyroid tumors. Via MiXCR, TCRdb re-called the PCR reads. Of tens of thousands of clones in the sample, 16% are singletons; the top ten hold approximately 6.5%. Treatment of any kind had been given to no patient before thyroid surgery. Sequenced sample: blood. The receptors stem from a male donor with papillary thyroid cancer or a benign thyroid nodule (not recorded which). Some clones in this sample may be carry-over from other donors' samples.

In this sample, this clone turned up a few times. The chain links TRBV7-2 to TRBJ2-7; D may correspond to TRBD1 or TRBD2 (5 bases each). Per germline, CDR1 SGHTA and CDR2 FQGNSA. The V and J ends lost 6 bases and 1 base respectively, with 13 bases between them. This CDR3 contains 14 residues. CDR3 coding DNA: TGTGCCAGCAGAAAGGGGCTAGCATCCTACGAGCAGTACTTC. This encodes CASRKGLASYEQYF.

The rearrangement links TRBV2 to TRBJ2-7, with 10 bases aligning to TRBD2. This CDR3 is built from 19 residues. V shed 1 base and J 4 bases; nucleotides not matched to a gene: 16. CDR1 SNHLY and CDR2 FYNNEI come from the germline V gene. The CDR3 is CASSEEAAVVAGGGYEQYF. CDR3 nucleotides: TGTGCCAGCAGTGAAGAAGCGGCGGTGGTAGCGGGGGGAGGTTACGAGCAGTACTTC.

The CDR3 DNA reads as TGTGCCAGCAGCTTAGTTAGCTGGAAGTGCACAGATACGCAGTATTTT. It translates to CASSLVSWKCTDTQYF. This chain links TRBV7-6 with TRBJ2-3; D unclear. Germline lookup yields CDR1 SGHVS and CDR2 FNYEAQ. V was pared by 1 base and J by 1 base, with 12 bases between. This CDR3 has 16 residues.

This clone has just a few counts. The junction differs from germline at one of its ends, possibly a read error. The rearrangement links TRBV5-5 to TRBJ2-3, with D tentatively TRBD2 (5 bases). Looked up from germline, CDR1 is SGHKS and CDR2 is YYEKEE (reference sequence). The CDR3 consists of 14 residues. The CDR3: CTSSSWTSGDTQYF. Here the CDR3 DNA reads TGTACCAGCAGCTCTTGGACTTCAGGAGATACGCAGTATTTT.

This clone counts as medium-sized. The V and J genes are TRBV6-5 and TRBJ2-7; D is unclear. V shed 0 bases and J shed 4 bases, with 7 bases lying between them. CDR1 and CDR2 from the germline V gene are MNHEY and SVGAGI. CDR3 length equals 13 residues. The DNA of the CDR3 is TGTGCCAGCAGTTACTCCTCGGAGTACGAGCAGTACTTC. It translates to CASSYSSEYEQYF.

Turning to this clone: The same CDR3 arises from other DNA sequences in this sample as well. The chain employs TRBV18 and TRBJ2-1, with D possibly being TRBD1 (5 bases). This CDR3 region has 15 residues. The germline V gene encodes CDR1 KGHSH and CDR2 LQKENI. Trimming shortened V by 0 bases and J by 8 bases, and 14 bases separated the two germline ends. DNA for the CDR3: TGTGCCAGCTCACCACCGGTGACACAGGACCATGAGCAGTTCTTC. Residues: CASSPPVTQDHEQFF.

In its sample, this clone was seen a few times. V gene TRBV6-2 or TRBV6-3 combines with J gene TRBJ1-1; tentatively, D is TRBD1 (5 bases). The CDR3 consists of 13 residues. The V gene lost 5 bases and the J gene lost 2 bases, with 9 bases spanning the gap. Germline-derived CDR1 and CDR2 are MNHEY and SVGEGT. The CDR3 bases are TGTGCCAGCAGTCAGACAGATAACACTGAAGCTTTCTTT. Its protein is CASSQTDNTEAFF.

The table lists this clone with many counts. The genes are TRBV10-3 and TRBJ2-7; no clear D. The V gene lost 3 bases and the J gene lost 6 bases, with 9 bases spanning the gap. The CDR3 extends over 12 amino acids. Germline values: CDR1 ENHRY, CDR2 SYGVKD. This chain's CDR3 is CAISEDGPEQYF. The CDR3 DNA follows: TGTGCCATCAGTGAAGACGGTCCCGAGCAGTACTTC.

In the case of this clone: Mismatch with germline at one junction end may stem from a read error. This rearrangement joins TRBV11-2 to TRBJ2-2; 7 bases are shared with TRBD2. Germline CDR1 and CDR2: SGHAT and FQNNGV. This CDR3 has 16 residues. CDR3 DNA sequence: TGTTCCAGCAGCCCCTGGGGCGGGGGAATGGGCGGGGAGCTGTTTTTT. Translating it yields CSSSPWGGGMGGELFF.

This clone has ten or more counts. The CDR3 DNA is TGCGCCAGCAGCTTGTCCGGGACAGGGGACACAGATACGCAGTATTTT. As protein: CASSLSGTGDTDTQYF. This rearrangement joins TRBV5-1 to TRBJ2-3, with 10 bases matching TRBD1. The CDR3 consists of 16 residues. Germline V lookup: CDR1 SGHRS, CDR2 YFSETQ. J lost 2 bases, V lost 1 base, and 4 bases had no gene match.

The chain couples TRBV30 to TRBJ2-7; the D is unclear. The germline gives CDR1 GTSNPN, CDR2 SVGIG (reference sequence). Trimming removed 3 bases at V and 0 bases at J, with 9 bases between. The length of the CDR3 is 13 residues. The CDR3 sequence: CAWRDRYSYEQYF. DNA for the CDR3: TGTGCCTGGAGGGACCGATACTCCTACGAGCAGTACTTC.

By proportion, this clone is medium-sized (0.01 to 0.1%). The chain links TRBV12-3 or TRBV12-4 to TRBJ2-7; 9 nucleotides agree with TRBD2. The J segment lost 5 bases and the V segment lost 4 bases, leaving 6 bases of the junction unmatched. The CDR3 is made up of 14 amino acids. The CDR3 region is CASSYSGSRDEQYF. DNA of the CDR3: TGTGCCAGCAGTTATAGCGGGAGTAGGGACGAGCAGTACTTC.

This clone has a count of ten or more. The J gene is TRBJ2-7, the V gene TRBV29-1, with 9 bases fitting TRBD1. CDR3 size: 15 residues. V lost 4 bases, J lost 2 bases, and 9 bases stayed unmatched. Germline V gene data show CDR1 as SQVTM and CDR2 as ANQGSEA. The CDR3 protein is CSVAIPGQGTYEQYF. The DNA for the CDR3 is TGCAGCGTTGCGATACCGGGACAGGGCACCTACGAGCAGTACTTC.

The gene calls are TRBV3-1 and TRBJ1-2, with D possibly being TRBD1 (5 bases). V was clipped by 1 base and J by 7 bases, with 10 bases between them. The length of the CDR3 is 13 residues. CDR1 is LGHDT and CDR2 is YNNKEL in the germline V gene (reference sequence). DNA of the CDR3: TGTGCCAGCAGCCAAGGGGGCAGAAGTGGCTACACCTTC. Protein: CASSQGGRSGYTF. Using reference TRBV3-1 and TRBJ1-2 for the parts outside the CDR3, the full variable domain is DTAVSQTPKYLVTQMGNDKSIKCEQNLGHDTMYWYKQDSKKFLKIMFSYNNKELIINETVPNRFSPKSPDKAHLNLHINSLELGDSAVYFCASSQGGRSGYTFGSGTRLTVV.

With respect to this clone: One base away lies a much larger clone, so this may be a sequencing read error. The J gene is TRBJ2-3, the V gene TRBV6-1, with D tentatively TRBD2 (6 bases). This CDR3 spans 15 amino acids. Germline V CDR1 and CDR2: MNHNS, SASEGT. Trimming took off 6 bases at V and 0 bases at J, with 13 bases between the two ends. The CDR3 region is CASSSRGGSTDTQYF. CDR3 coding DNA: TGTGCCAGCAGCAGTCGGGGAGGTAGCACAGATACGCAGTATTTT.

This clone was counted many times. The J gene is TRBJ1-2, the V gene TRBV28; weak D call: TRBD1 (5 bases). The germline V gene encodes CDR1 MDHEN and CDR2 SYDVKM. Trimming cost V 3 bases and J 4 bases, with 12 bases left between them. The CDR3 loop spans 14 amino acids. CDR3 sequence reads: CASSFPGRPYGYTF. DNA for the CDR3: TGTGCCAGCAGTTTCCCGGGACGGCCCTATGGCTACACCTTC.

This clone was seen many times. The genes are TRBV7-2 and TRBJ2-2, with 9 bases that match TRBD1. From germline, CDR1 is SGHTA and CDR2 FQGNSA. There are 15 residues in the CDR3. J gave up 4 bases and V 5 bases, and 5 bases lay outside the gene matches. CDR3 protein: CASSTQQGATGELFF. As DNA, the CDR3 is TGTGCCAGCAGCACCCAACAGGGGGCCACCGGGGAGCTGTTTTTT.

This clone was seen at least ten times. The chain employs TRBV6-2 or TRBV6-3 and TRBJ1-2, with 7 bases that match TRBD1. The V gene's germline CDR1 is MNHEY and CDR2 SVGEGT. The CDR3 length is 16 residues. V was pared by 8 bases and J by 0 bases, with 12 bases of the junction left unmatched. The CDR3 nucleotides read TGTGCCAGCGTCGGTGATGACAGGGTTTCTAACTATGGCTACACCTTC. This translates into CASVGDDRVSNYGYTF.

The count of this clone is one. The chain employs TRBV5-1 and TRBJ1-2, with 9 positions matching TRBD1. Trimming cost V 0 bases and J 6 bases; bases outside gene matches: 12. CDR1 and CDR2 from the germline V gene are SGHRS and YFSETQ. The length of the CDR3 is 17 residues. In DNA, the CDR3 is TGCGCCAGCAGCTTGGGGGTCGGGTACAGGGGGCCGGATGGCTACACCTTC. Translating gives CASSLGVGYRGPDGYTF.

This chain joins TRBV20-1 and TRBJ1-4; D unresolved. Germline values: CDR1 DFQATT, CDR2 SNEGSKA (reference sequence). V lost 4 bases, J lost 0 bases, and 9 bases lay in between. CDR3 length: 14 amino acids. CDR3 residues: CSANSASTNEKLFF. Written as DNA, the CDR3 is TGCAGTGCTAACAGCGCCTCAACTAATGAAAAACTGTTTTTT.

This clone was found many times. The chain employs TRBV10-3 and TRBJ2-3, with 8 bases identical to TRBD2. Losses at the gene ends were 6 bases for V and 1 base for J; bases not matched to a gene: 3. The V gene's germline CDR1 is ENHRY and CDR2 SYGVKD. The CDR3 extends over 14 amino acids. CDR3 region: CAIRPGGGTDTQYF. CDR3 DNA sequence: TGTGCCATCAGACCGGGGGGGGGCACAGATACGCAGTATTTT.

By share, this clone ranks as medium-sized (0.01 to 0.1%). The genes are TRBV28 and TRBJ2-2, with 7 bases that match TRBD2. From germline, CDR1 is MDHEN and CDR2 SYDVKM. V lost 2 bases and J lost 4; bases outside the gene matches: 7. The CDR3 runs to 16 residues. CDR3 coding DNA: TGTGCCAGCAGTTTAAGGGACTACTTTACCACCGGGGAGCTGTTTTTT. Protein: CASSLRDYFTTGELFF.

This clone was seen ten or more times. The rearrangement links TRBV15 to TRBJ1-1; D perhaps matches TRBD1 (6 bases). Germline-derived CDR1 and CDR2 are LNHNV and YYDKDF (reference sequence). Deletions cut 5 bases from V and 0 bases from J, with 13 bases between. This CDR3 region has 15 residues. CDR3 residues: CATSAPGQLNTEAFF. DNA for the CDR3: TGTGCCACCAGCGCCCCGGGACAATTGAACACTGAAGCTTTCTTT.

This clone was seen many times. The chain uses TRBV5-6 and TRBJ1-2; D not certain. This CDR3 region has 13 residues. Trimming took off 1 base at V and 4 bases at J, with 8 bases between the two ends. Germline CDR1 SGHDT, CDR2 YYEEEE. CDR3 residues: CASSLSRGYGYTF. DNA for the CDR3: TGTGCCAGCAGCTTGTCCCGTGGCTATGGCTACACCTTC.

This clone is classed as medium-sized (0.01 to 0.1%). The chain combines TRBV10-1 with TRBJ2-2; no reliable D call. The CDR3 consists of 14 residues. Germline V gene data show CDR1 as WNHNN and CDR2 as SYGVQD (reference sequence). V lost 4 bases and J lost 1, with 7 bases in between. CDR3 residues: CASSAQRNTGELFF. The CDR3 nucleotides are TGCGCCAGCAGTGCACAGCGGAACACCGGGGAGCTGTTTTTT.